Following are 14 T cell receptor beta chains from one sample sequenced in a study of blood T cells in healthy people across ages. Sample-barcoded 5' priming and a J-beta primer mix drove a second PCR of roughly 6 to 12 cycles. TCRdb independently ran MiXCR on the 5' RACE reads; one entry per CDR3 protein. The repertoire has roughly 800,000 distinct CDR3 sequences, roughly 64% of them found once; the top ten carry approximately 20%. Specimen: blood. All receptors derive from a man younger than 40 in good health.

The rearrangement links TRBV6-5 to TRBJ1-2, with D hard to call. V lost 2 bases to trimming and J lost 7 bases, with 17 bases between them. Germline CDR1 MNHEY, CDR2 SVGAGI. The CDR3 has 15 amino acids. The CDR3 is CASSYAGVGWGGYTF. CDR3 coding DNA: TGTGCCAGCAGTTACGCTGGCGTAGGGTGGGGTGGCTACACCTTC.

The chain carries TRBV5-1 and TRBJ2-5; D is ambiguous. The last part of the DNA fits TRBJ2-7 better; the J call may be wrong. The germline CDR1 and CDR2 sequences are SGHRS and YFSETQ. There are 13 residues in the CDR3. CDR3 sequence: CASSLALLAEQYF. CDR3 bases: TGCGCCAGCAGCTTGGCCCTGCTGGCCGAGCAGTACTTC.

In its sample, this clonotype was seen a few times. V gene TRBV10-2 combines with J gene TRBJ2-1; D assignment may be TRBD1 or TRBD2 (5 bases each). The CDR3 consists of 11 residues. Trimming stripped 2 bases from V and 10 bases from J, with 6 bases between. CDR1 and CDR2 (germline): WSHSY, SAAADI. The CDR3 nucleotides read TGCGCCAGCAGTGAGGAGGGGGAGCAGTTCTTC. It encodes CASSEEGEQFF.

This chain links TRBV5-5 with TRBJ1-1; D is unresolved. Trimming took off 1 base at V and 4 bases at J, with 17 bases between the two ends. The CDR3 runs to 16 residues. The V gene's germline CDR1 is SGHKS and CDR2 YYEKEE (reference sequence). CDR3 protein: CASSLSSGFQGTEAFF. Written as DNA, the CDR3 is TGTGCCAGCAGCTTGTCTTCAGGATTTCAAGGCACTGAAGCTTTCTTT.

This chain connects TRBV29-1 to TRBJ2-7; D perhaps matches TRBD2 (5 bases). The germline V gene has CDR1 SQVTM and CDR2 ANQGSEA. The CDR3 length is 12 residues. V gave up 7 bases and J gave up 2 bases, with 12 bases separating them. The CDR3 here is CSAEDSAYEQYF. The CDR3 region has the DNA TGCAGCGCGGAGGACTCGGCCTACGAGCAGTACTTC.

This chain links TRBV28 with TRBJ2-5; D possibly corresponds to TRBD1 (5 bases). CDR1 is MDHEN and CDR2 is SYDVKM in the germline V gene. Trimming cost V 4 bases and J 5 bases, with 20 bases left between them. The length of the CDR3 is 16 residues. CDR3 bases: TGTGCCAGCAGTTCACGCCCAGGGATAACTGGGGAGACCCAGTACTTC. Residues: CASSSRPGITGETQYF.

This chain uses TRBV25-1 with TRBJ2-7, with 7 bases fitting TRBD2. CDR1 and CDR2 from the germline V gene are MGHDK and SYGVNS. The CDR3 loop spans 15 amino acids. Trimming cost V 6 bases and J 0 bases; bases outside gene matches: 8. The CDR3 DNA follows: TGTGCCAGCAGGGGCCGCGGGGGATTCTCCTACGAGCAGTACTTC. Encoded protein: CASRGRGGFSYEQYF.

This clonotype was recorded many times. The rearrangement joins TRBV15 to TRBJ2-1; no reliable D call. This CDR3 has 15 amino acids. With 5 bases removed from V and 4 bases from J, the gap between germline ends came to 15 bases. CDR1 is LNHNV and CDR2 is YYDKDF in the germline V gene (reference sequence). CDR3 bases: TGTGCCACCAGCTTATCCTCAGATGCATACAATGAGCAGTTCTTC. This encodes CATSLSSDAYNEQFF.

This clonotype was seen more than once but under ten times. DNA for the CDR3: TGTGCCAGCAGCGTAGAAAGGACGCGGGGGGATGAGCAGTTCTTC. It yields the protein CASSVERTRGDEQFF. V usage is TRBV9 and J usage is TRBJ2-1, with TRBD2 identical over 8 bases. Trimming cost V 0 bases and J 8 bases; bases outside gene matches: 7. The CDR3 runs 15 residues. Germline CDR1 reads SGDLS; CDR2 reads YYNGEE. The full variable domain, rest sourced from reference TRBV9 and TRBJ2-1, is DSGVTQTPKHLITATGQRVTLRCSPRSGDLSVYWYQQSLDQGLQFLIQYYNGEERAKGNILERFSAQQFPDLHSELNLSSLELGDSALYFCASSVERTRGDEQFFGPGTRLTVL.

There are a few counts of this clonotype. The CDR3, as DNA: TGTGCCACCTCCGGAGACAGACGGCAAATTCAAGAGACCCAGTACTTC. Residues: CATSGDRRQIQETQYF. The chain joins TRBV15 to TRBJ2-5; D is perhaps TRBD1 (5 bases). The germline CDR1 and CDR2 sequences are LNHNV and YYDKDF (reference sequence). Between the trimmed V and J ends, which lost 8 bases and 2 bases, there was a span of 21 bases. The CDR3 is 16 amino acids.

This rearrangement joins TRBV28 to TRBJ1-1; D is undetermined. Looked up from germline, CDR1 is MDHEN and CDR2 is SYDVKM. The CDR3 spans 14 residues. Between the trimmed V and J ends, which lost 1 base and 4 bases, there was a span of 10 bases. The CDR3 sequence: CASSLFGIGTEAFF. CDR3 nucleotide sequence: TGTGCCAGCAGTTTATTCGGGATAGGCACTGAAGCTTTCTTT.

The chain couples TRBV29-1 to TRBJ1-1; D is undetermined. V lost 4 bases and J lost 6, with 9 bases in between. Germline-derived CDR1 and CDR2 are SQVTM and ANQGSEA. The CDR3 is 11 residues long. In DNA form, the CDR3 reads TGCAGCGTTGGAGGTTCGGCTGAAGCTTTCTTT. This sequence encodes CSVGGSAEAFF.

There are a few counts of this clonotype. V usage is TRBV20-1 and J usage is TRBJ2-5; 8 nucleotides agree with TRBD1. The J call may be in error: the DNA end matches TRBJ2-7 better. The CDR3 is 12 residues long. In germline, CDR1 is DFQATT, CDR2 SNEGSKA (reference sequence). The CDR3 spells CSASYTGGEQYF. CDR3 in DNA: TGCAGTGCTAGCTACACAGGGGGCGAGCAGTACTTC.

This chain joins TRBV20-1 and TRBJ1-1; D may be TRBD1 (6 bases). This CDR3 comprises 13 residues. V gave up 3 bases and J gave up 5 bases, with 13 bases separating them. Per the germline V gene, CDR1 is DFQATT and CDR2 is SNEGSKA (reference sequence). The CDR3 reads CSASSGAPTEAFF. In DNA form, the CDR3 reads TGCAGTGCTAGTTCGGGGGCGCCTACTGAAGCTTTCTTT.